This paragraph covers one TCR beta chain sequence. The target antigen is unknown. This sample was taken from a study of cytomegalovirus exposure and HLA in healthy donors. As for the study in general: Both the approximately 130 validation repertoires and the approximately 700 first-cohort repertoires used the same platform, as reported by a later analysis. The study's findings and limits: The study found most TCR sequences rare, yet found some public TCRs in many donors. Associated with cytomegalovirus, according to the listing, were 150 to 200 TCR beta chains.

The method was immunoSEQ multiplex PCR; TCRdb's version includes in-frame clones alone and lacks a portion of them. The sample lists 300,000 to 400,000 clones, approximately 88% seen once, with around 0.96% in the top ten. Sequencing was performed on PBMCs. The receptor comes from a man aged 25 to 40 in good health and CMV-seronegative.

In DNA, the CDR3 is TGTGCCAGCAGTTACTTGGGACTAGGGCGGGAGACCCAGTACTTC. Translated: CASSYLGLGRETQYF. V gene TRBV6-5 combines with J gene TRBJ2-5; TRBD2 matches 8 bases. Germline values: CDR1 MNHEY, CDR2 SVGAGI. V shed 1 base and J 5 bases; nucleotides not matched to a gene: 6. This CDR3 has 15 amino acids.